What follows are 2 T cell receptor beta chains derived from one specimen sequenced in a study of blood T cell repertoires in COVID-19. Assay: immunoSEQ multiplex PCR; the TCRdb copy retains only in-frame clones and omits some. The table lists 300,000 to 400,000 clones, roughly 88% of them singletons, with 1.5% to 2% in the top ten. Material for sequencing was peripheral blood. The receptors originated from a woman between 25 and 40 years old with COVID-19, enrolled during active disease.

The chain uses TRBV18 and TRBJ1-2; 7 nucleotides line up with TRBD1. The CDR3 totals 15 residues. Losses at the gene ends were 1 base for V and 4 bases for J; bases not matched to a gene: 6. Germline lookup yields CDR1 KGHSH and CDR2 LQKENI. The CDR3 coding sequence is TGTGCCAGCTCACCACTCCTGGGGGACAGCTATGGCTACACCTTC. The encoded protein is CASSPLLGDSYGYTF.

The rearrangement joins TRBV2 to TRBJ2-7; 9 nucleotides line up with TRBD1. CDR1 SNHLY and CDR2 FYNNEI come from the germline V gene. The length of the CDR3 is 17 residues. V shed 4 bases, J shed 2 bases, and the junction held 12 bases outside the gene matches. The DNA of the CDR3 is TGTGCCAGCAGTGCGTCCCGGGACAGGGTCGGGGCCTACGAGCAGTACTTC. This translates into CASSASRDRVGAYEQYF.